Below are 6 T cell receptor beta chains sequenced from a single sample in a study of cytomegalovirus exposure and HLA in healthy donors (TCRdb year 2017). Library construction relied on the immunoSEQ multiplex PCR assay. The multiplex PCR relied on a mix of 60 forward primers for TCR Vbeta segments and 13 reverse primers for TCR Jbeta segments. Drawn from immuneACCESS, this table holds only the in-frame rearrangements with V and J called that TCRdb kept. Clones are partly lost; checked studies trace under half to an unresolved V gene and leave the rest unexplained. In all, the sample holds roughly 130,000 clones, and about 70% of those were seen once. The ten largest clones add up to 2% to 2.5% of the sample. Sequenced input: PBMCs. The origin of the receptors is a woman aged 40 to 50 in good health and CMV-seropositive.

V gene TRBV5-6 combines with J gene TRBJ1-6; D is ambiguous. Trimming stripped 0 bases from V and 6 bases from J, with 13 bases between. Germline V gene sequence: CDR1 SGHDT, CDR2 YYEEEE. The CDR3 length is 16 residues. CDR3: CASSLEWASVNSPLHF. In DNA, the CDR3 is TGTGCCAGCAGCTTGGAGTGGGCATCCGTTAATTCACCCCTCCACTTT.

The J gene is TRBJ2-3, the V gene TRBV30, with TRBD1 identical over 10 bases. The germline V gene encodes CDR1 GTSNPN and CDR2 SVGIG (reference sequence). This CDR3 comprises 19 residues. Trimming removed 2 bases from V and 2 bases from J; junction bases left unmatched: 16. The CDR3 is CAWSNSDRGLWTNTDTQYF. CDR3 in DNA: TGTGCCTGGAGTAATTCCGACAGGGGGCTTTGGACCAACACAGATACGCAGTATTTT.

In the case of this clone: Other DNA sequences in the sample encode the same CDR3. The chain links TRBV14 to TRBJ1-2; D remains ambiguous. Germline CDR1 is SGHDN and CDR2 is FVKESK. V lost 2 bases and J lost 4, with 8 bases in between. The CDR3 loop spans 13 amino acids. Here the CDR3 DNA reads TGTGCCAGCAGCCAAACAGTGACCTATGGCTACACCTTC. Protein sequence: CASSQTVTYGYTF. The full variable domain, rest sourced from reference TRBV14 and TRBJ1-2, is EAGVTQFPSHSVIEKGQTVTLRCDPISGHDNLYWYRRVMGKEIKFLLHFVKESKQDESGMPNNRFLAERTGGTYSTLKVQPAELEDSGVYFCASSQTVTYGYTFGSGTRLTVV.

The J gene is TRBJ2-1, the V gene TRBV30; 10 bases match TRBD1. Trimming cost V 5 bases and J 5 bases; bases outside gene matches: 9. In germline, CDR1 is GTSNPN, CDR2 SVGIG (reference sequence). This CDR3 comprises 15 residues. The CDR3 DNA sequence: TGTGCCTGGGCGTCCCCCGGGACAGGGGACAATGAGCAGTTCTTC. Its protein product is CAWASPGTGDNEQFF.

The chain is built from TRBV28 and TRBJ2-1, with a tentative D call TRBD2 (6 bases). Germline V gene lookup returns CDR1 MDHEN and CDR2 SYDVKM. The CDR3 covers 17 residues. Between the trimmed V and J ends, which lost 4 bases and 5 bases, there was a span of 21 bases. CDR3 coding DNA: TGTGCCAGCAGTTCCCCGGGACTCGGGATAATGAACAATGAGCAGTTCTTC. It translates to CASSSPGLGIMNNEQFF.

This chain uses TRBV5-4 with TRBJ2-2, with 9 bases matching TRBD2. V shed 1 base, J shed 0 bases, and the junction held 1 base outside the gene matches. CDR1 is SGHNT and CDR2 is YYREEE in the germline V gene (reference sequence). This CDR3 spans 16 amino acids. As DNA, the CDR3 is TGTGCCAGCAGCTTGCAGCGGGGGGCGAACACCGGGGAGCTGTTTTTT. Its protein product is CASSLQRGANTGELFF.